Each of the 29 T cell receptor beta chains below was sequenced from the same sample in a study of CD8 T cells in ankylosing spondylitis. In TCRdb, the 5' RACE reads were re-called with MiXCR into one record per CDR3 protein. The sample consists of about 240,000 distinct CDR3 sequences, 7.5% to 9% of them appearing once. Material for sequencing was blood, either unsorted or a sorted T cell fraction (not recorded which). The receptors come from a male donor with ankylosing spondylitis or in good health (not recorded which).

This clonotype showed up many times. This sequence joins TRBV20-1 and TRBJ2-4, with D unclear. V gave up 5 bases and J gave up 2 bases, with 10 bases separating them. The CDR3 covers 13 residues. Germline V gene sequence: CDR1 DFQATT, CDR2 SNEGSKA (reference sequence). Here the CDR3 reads CSALQVPKNIQYF. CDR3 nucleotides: TGCAGTGCTTTACAAGTGCCCAAAAACATTCAGTACTTC.

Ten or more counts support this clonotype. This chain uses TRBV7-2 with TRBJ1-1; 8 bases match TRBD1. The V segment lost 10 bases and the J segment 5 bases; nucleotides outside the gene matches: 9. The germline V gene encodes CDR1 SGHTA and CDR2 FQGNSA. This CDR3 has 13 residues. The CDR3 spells CATHGQGGTEAFF. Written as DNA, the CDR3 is TGTGCCACCCACGGACAGGGAGGGACTGAAGCTTTCTTT.

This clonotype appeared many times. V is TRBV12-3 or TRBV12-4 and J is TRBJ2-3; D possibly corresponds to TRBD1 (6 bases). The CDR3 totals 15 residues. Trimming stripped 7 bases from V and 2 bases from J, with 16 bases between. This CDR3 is CASTPSGAFTDTQYF. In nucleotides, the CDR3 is TGTGCCAGCACACCCTCAGGGGCCTTCACAGATACGCAGTATTTT.

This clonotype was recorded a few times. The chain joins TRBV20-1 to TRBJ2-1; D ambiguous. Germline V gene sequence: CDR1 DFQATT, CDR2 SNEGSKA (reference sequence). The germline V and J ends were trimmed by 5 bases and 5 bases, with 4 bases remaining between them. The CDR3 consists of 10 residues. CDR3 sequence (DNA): TGCAGTGCTGGTGACAATGAGCAGTTCTTC. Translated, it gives CSAGDNEQFF.

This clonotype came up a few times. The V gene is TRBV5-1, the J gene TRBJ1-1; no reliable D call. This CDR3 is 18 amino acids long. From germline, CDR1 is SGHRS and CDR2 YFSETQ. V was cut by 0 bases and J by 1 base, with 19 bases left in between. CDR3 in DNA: TGCGCCAGCAGCTTGGAGCCCAGGTATAGTGGTCCGAACACTGAAGCTTTCTTT. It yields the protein CASSLEPRYSGPNTEAFF. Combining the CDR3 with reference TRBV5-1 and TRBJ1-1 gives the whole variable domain KAGVTQTPRYLIKTRGQQVTLSCSPISGHRSVSWYQQTPGQGLQFLFEYFSETQRNKGNFPGRFSGRQFSNSRSEMNVSTLELGDSALYLCASSLEPRYSGPNTEAFFGQGTRLTVV.

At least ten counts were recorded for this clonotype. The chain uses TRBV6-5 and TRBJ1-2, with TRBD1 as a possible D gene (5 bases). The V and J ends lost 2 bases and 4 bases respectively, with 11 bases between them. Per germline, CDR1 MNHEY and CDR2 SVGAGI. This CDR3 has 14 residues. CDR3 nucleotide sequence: TGTGCCAGCAGTTACGGGGGGAGAGGCTATGGCTACACCTTC. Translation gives CASSYGGRGYGYTF.

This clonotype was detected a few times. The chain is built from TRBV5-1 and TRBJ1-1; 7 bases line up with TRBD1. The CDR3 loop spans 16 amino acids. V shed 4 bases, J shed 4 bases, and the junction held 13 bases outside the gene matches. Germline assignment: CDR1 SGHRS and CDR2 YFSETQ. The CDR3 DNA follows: TGCGCCAGCAGCCTGCGGGACGGCAGGGGGGTCACTGAAGCTTTCTTT. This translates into CASSLRDGRGVTEAFF. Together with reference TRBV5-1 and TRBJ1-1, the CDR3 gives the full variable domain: KAGVTQTPRYLIKTRGQQVTLSCSPISGHRSVSWYQQTPGQGLQFLFEYFSETQRNKGNFPGRFSGRQFSNSRSEMNVSTLELGDSALYLCASSLRDGRGVTEAFFGQGTRLTVV.

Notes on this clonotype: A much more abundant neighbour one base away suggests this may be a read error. The CDR3 sequence is CASSLSSSTATQYF. The CDR3 DNA reads TGTGCCAGCAGTTTATCCTCTAGCACAGCTACGCAGTATTTT. The gene calls are TRBV12-3 or TRBV12-4 and TRBJ2-3; D possibly corresponds to TRBD2 (5 bases). The CDR3 loop spans 14 amino acids.

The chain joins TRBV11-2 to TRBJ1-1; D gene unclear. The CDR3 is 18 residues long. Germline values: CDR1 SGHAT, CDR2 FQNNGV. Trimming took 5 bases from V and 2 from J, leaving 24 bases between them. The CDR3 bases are TGTGCCAGCAGCCCCCGGTTTTGGGGAGAGGAATCTAACACTGAAGCTTTCTTT. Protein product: CASSPRFWGEESNTEAFF.

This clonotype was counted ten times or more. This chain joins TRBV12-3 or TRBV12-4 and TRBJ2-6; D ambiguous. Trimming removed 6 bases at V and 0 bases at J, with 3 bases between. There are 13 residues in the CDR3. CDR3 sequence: CASSSSGANVLTF. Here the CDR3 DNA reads TGTGCCAGCAGCAGCTCTGGGGCCAACGTCCTGACTTTC.

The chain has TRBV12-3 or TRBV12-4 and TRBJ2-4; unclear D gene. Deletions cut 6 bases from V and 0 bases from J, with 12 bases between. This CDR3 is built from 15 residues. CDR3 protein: CASSPRTIAKNIQYF. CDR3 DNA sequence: TGTGCCAGCAGCCCCCGGACGATAGCCAAAAACATTCAGTACTTC.

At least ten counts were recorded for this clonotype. The CDR3 region is CSASTGDEQFF. As DNA, the CDR3 is TGCAGTGCTTCAACGGGGGATGAGCAGTTCTTC. The J gene is TRBJ2-1, the V gene TRBV20-1; TRBD2 is a possible D gene (6 bases). The ends were cut back, 5 bases at V and 8 bases at J, with 10 bases in the middle. The CDR3 runs to 11 residues. Germline V gene data show CDR1 as DFQATT and CDR2 as SNEGSKA (reference sequence).

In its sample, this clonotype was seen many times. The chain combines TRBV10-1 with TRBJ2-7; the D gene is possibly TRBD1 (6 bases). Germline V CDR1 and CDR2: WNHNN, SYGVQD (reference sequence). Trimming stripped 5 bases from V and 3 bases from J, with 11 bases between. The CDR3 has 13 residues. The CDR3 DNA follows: TGCGCCAGCAGTCAGCACAGGGACTACGAGCAGTACTTC. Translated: CASSQHRDYEQYF.

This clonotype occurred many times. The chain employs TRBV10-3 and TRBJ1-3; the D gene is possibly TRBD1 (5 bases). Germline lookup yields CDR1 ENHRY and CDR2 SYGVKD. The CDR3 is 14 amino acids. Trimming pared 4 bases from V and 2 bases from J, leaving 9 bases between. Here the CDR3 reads CAISGAGPGNTIYF. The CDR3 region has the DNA TGTGCCATCAGTGGAGCAGGGCCTGGAAACACCATATATTTT.

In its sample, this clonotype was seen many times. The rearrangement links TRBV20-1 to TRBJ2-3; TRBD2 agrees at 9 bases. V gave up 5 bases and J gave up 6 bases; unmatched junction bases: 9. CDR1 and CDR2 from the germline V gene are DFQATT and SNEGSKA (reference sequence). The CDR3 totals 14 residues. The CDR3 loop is CSAPRAGGMDTQYF. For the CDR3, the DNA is TGCAGTGCTCCTCGAGCGGGAGGTATGGATACGCAGTATTTT.

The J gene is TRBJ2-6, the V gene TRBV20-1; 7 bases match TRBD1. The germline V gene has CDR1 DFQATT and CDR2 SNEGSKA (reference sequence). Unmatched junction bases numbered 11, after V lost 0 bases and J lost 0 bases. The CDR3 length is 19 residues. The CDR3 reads CSARDIGQATNSGANVLTF. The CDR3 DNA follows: TGCAGTGCTAGAGATATCGGACAGGCAACCAACTCTGGGGCCAACGTCCTGACTTTC.

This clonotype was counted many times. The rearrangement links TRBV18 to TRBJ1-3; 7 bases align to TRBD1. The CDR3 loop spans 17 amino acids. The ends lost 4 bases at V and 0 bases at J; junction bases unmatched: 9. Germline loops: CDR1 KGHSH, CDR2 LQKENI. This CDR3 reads CASSLDGRGDSGNTIYF. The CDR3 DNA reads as TGTGCCAGCTCACTGGACGGCAGGGGGGACTCTGGAAACACCATATATTTT.

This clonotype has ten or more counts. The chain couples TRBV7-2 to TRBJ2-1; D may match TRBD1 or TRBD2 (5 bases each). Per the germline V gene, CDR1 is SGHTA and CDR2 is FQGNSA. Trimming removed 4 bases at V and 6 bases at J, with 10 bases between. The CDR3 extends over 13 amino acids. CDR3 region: CASSSGTTNEQFF. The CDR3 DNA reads TGTGCCAGCAGCTCCGGGACCACCAATGAGCAGTTCTTC.

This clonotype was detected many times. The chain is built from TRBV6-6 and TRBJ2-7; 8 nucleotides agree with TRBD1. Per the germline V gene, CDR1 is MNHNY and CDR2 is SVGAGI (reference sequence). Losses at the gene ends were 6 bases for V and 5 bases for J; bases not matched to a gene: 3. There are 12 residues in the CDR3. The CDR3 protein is CASSNRGDEQYF. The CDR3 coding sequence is TGTGCCAGCAGCAACAGGGGGGACGAGCAGTACTTC.

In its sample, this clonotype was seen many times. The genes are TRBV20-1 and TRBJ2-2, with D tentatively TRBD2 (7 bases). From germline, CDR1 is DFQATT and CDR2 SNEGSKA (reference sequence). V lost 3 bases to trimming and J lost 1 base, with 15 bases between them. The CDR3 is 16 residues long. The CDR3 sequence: CSASQRGGGNTGELFF. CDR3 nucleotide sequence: TGCAGTGCTAGCCAAAGGGGGGGAGGGAACACCGGGGAGCTGTTTTTT.

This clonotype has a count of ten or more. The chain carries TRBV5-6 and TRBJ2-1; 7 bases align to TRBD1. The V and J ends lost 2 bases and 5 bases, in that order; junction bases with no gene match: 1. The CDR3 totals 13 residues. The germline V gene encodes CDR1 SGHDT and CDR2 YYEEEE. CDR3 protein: CASSFTGDNEQFF. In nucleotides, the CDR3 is TGTGCCAGCAGCTTCACAGGGGACAATGAGCAGTTCTTC.

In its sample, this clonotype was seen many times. The CDR3 protein is CATRDVSEKLFF. Here the CDR3 DNA reads TGTGCCACCCGGGACGTATCAGAAAAACTGTTTTTT. The V gene is TRBV10-3, the J gene TRBJ1-4, with a weak D call TRBD1 (5 bases). Germline CDR1 and CDR2: ENHRY and SYGVKD. The CDR3 extends over 12 amino acids. With 10 bases removed from V and 8 bases from J, the gap between germline ends came to 14 bases.

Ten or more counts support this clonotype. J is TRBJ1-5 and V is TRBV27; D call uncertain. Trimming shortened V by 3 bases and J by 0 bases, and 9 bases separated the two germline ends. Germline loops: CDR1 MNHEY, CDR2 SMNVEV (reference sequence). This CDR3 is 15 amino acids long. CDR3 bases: TGTGCCAGCAGTTTGAGTCCACATAGCAATCAGCCCCAGCATTTT. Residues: CASSLSPHSNQPQHF.

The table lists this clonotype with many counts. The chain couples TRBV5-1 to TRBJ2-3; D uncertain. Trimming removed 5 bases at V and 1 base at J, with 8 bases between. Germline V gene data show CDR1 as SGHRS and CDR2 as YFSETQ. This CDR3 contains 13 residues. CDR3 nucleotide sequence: TGCGCCAGCAGAGTTGGCGGCACAGATACGCAGTATTTT. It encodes CASRVGGTDTQYF.

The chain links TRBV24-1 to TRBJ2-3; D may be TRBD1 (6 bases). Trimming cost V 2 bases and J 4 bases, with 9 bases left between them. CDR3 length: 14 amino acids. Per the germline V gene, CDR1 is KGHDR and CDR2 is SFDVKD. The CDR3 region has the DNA TGTGCCACCAGTGATTACAGGGTCGCAGATACGCAGTATTTT. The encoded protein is CATSDYRVADTQYF.

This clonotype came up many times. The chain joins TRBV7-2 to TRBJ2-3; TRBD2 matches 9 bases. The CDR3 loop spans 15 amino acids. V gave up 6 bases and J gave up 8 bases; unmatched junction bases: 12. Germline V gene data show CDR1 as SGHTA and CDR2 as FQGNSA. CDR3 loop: CASSLLAGGGGTQYF. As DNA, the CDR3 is TGTGCCAGCAGTTTACTAGCGGGTGGGGGGGGTACGCAGTATTTT.

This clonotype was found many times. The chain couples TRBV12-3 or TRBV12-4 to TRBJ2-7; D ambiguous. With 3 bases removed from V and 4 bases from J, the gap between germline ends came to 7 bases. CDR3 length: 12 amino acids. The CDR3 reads CASSLVEYEQYF. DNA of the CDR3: TGTGCCAGCAGTTTGGTGGAATACGAGCAGTACTTC.

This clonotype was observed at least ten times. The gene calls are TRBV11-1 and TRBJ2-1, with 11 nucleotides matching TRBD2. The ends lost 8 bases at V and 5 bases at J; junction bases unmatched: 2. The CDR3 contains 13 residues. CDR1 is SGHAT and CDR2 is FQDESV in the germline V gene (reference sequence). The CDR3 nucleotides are TGTGCCAGCGGGGGACTAGCGGACAATGAGCAGTTCTTC. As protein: CASGGLADNEQFF. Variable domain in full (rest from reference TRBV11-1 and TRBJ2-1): EAEVAQSPRYKITEKSQAVAFWCDPISGHATLYWYRQILGQGPELLVQFQDESVVDDSQLPKDRFSAERLKGVDSTLKIQPAELGDSAMYLCASGGLADNEQFFGPGTRLTVL.

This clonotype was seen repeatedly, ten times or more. CDR3 nucleotide sequence: TGTGCCAGCAGGCTCACTCCTAACACCGGGGAGCTGTTTTTT. It translates to CASRLTPNTGELFF. The chain carries TRBV7-3 and TRBJ2-2, with D unclear. Germline CDR1 SGHTA, CDR2 FQGTGA. V lost 6 bases and J 2 bases, leaving 10 bases between the germline ends. The CDR3 has 14 amino acids.